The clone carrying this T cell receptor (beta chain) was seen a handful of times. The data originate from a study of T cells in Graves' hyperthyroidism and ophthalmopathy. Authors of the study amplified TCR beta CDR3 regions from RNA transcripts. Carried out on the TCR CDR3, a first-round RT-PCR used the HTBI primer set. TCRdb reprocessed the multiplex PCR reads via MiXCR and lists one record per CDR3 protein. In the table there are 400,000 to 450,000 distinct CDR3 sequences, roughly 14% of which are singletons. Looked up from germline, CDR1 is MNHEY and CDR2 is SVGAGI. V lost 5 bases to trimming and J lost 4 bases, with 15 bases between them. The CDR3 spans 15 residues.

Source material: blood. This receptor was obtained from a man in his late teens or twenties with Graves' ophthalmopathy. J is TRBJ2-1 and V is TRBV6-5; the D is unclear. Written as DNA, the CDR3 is TGTGCCAGCAGTGACGGCATTGCCTGTTACAATGAGCAGTTCTTC. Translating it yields CASSDGIACYNEQFF.